This T cell receptor (beta chain) derives from a study of blood T cell repertoires in COVID-19. Study context: Samples came from the United States, Italy and Spain, spanning acute and convalescent COVID-19. Nucleic acid was either cDNA or gDNA, and it came from T cells, B-cell-depleted T cells, or PBMCs.

Germline CDR1 reads LNHDA; CDR2 reads SQIVND (reference sequence). The trim removed 5 bases at V and 8 bases at J, leaving 14 bases unmatched. This CDR3 has 16 amino acids. Authors' data handling: The assay estimated nucleated cells by amplifying reference gene primers. Sequenced by immunoSEQ multiplex PCR; TCRdb stores in-frame clones only, minus some. V and J calls and clone size are copied from that table; D and trimming were computed from the DNA. This sample has some 200,000 clones; 82% occur once, and the top ten carry 12%. The origin of this receptor is a woman aged 35 to 49 with acute or convalescent COVID-19. The chain is built from TRBV19 and TRBJ1-4; 7 bases align to TRBD1. Sequencing input: peripheral blood. CDR3 loop: CASSSQVTGIWEKLFF. Here the CDR3 DNA reads TGTGCCAGTAGTTCTCAAGTGACAGGGATTTGGGAAAAACTGTTTTTT.